Detailed here is one T cell receptor beta chain. There is no known antigen for this receptor. The record has no base qualities; no much larger clone is one base away. This specimen comes from a study of T cell repertoires in cytomegalovirus infection (dated by TCRdb to the late 2010s). Regarding the research as a whole: Because public TCR beta signatures pointed to carriage of CMV infection together with the matching HLA type, the HLA type of each donor mattered for the analysis. Findings and caveats that apply to the study as a whole: The ex vivo response was dominated by HLA-C-restricted CMV-specific TCR beta clonotypes, and the single most frequent clonotype in two of eight donors was supplied by these HLA-C-restricted clonotypes. Carriers of CMV infection plus the relevant HLA type were discriminated by the cumulative frequency of public TCR beta family members in the study cohort and in an independent approximately 400-donor cohort.

From a lookup of the germline V gene, CDR1 and CDR2 are SGHDT and YYEEEE. Including the terminal cysteine and phenylalanine, the CDR3 comprises 15 residues. The only DNA kept is the CDR3, 45 bases in frame from the first base. V loses 5 bases of germline sequence and J loses 0 bases, and the interval between the two ends is 9 bases. TCRdb records Illumina HiSeq 1500 as the sequencer. Clones were called with MiXCR by TCRdb after fastp trimmed the public reads at Q25, and only in-frame beta chains were retained. Here each entry gathers all rows of one CDR3 protein and keeps the most common genes and DNA. In this sample the table shows some 250,000 distinct CDR3 sequences, approximately 10% of which occur a single time. In total, the top ten clones hold more than 13% of the sample.

The sequence is built from TRBV5-6 and TRBJ1-6, with an unclear D gene assignment. The sequencing sample was made of PBMCs. This TCR came from a human donor in good health (CMV status not recorded). Some clones in this sample may be carry-over from other donors' samples. The nucleotide sequence reads as follows: TGTGCCAGCAGTGTTGGGTTCTCCTATAATTCACCCCTCCACTTT. This gives the protein CASSVGFSYNSPLHF.